This is a list of T cell receptor beta chains from one sample in a study of T cell responses to AZD1222 COVID-19 vaccine. Sequenced by immunoSEQ multiplex PCR; TCRdb stores in-frame clones only, minus some. The sample lists over 90,000 clones; around 83% were seen once. The input for sequencing was peripheral blood, taken on day 0 of AZD1222 vaccination. These receptors all come from an adult in good health. CDR3s include the opening cysteine and the closing phenylalanine or tryptophan. Fields, in order: CDR3 DNA, CDR3 protein, D gene, J gene, CDR3 length, clone size, V gene. The D gene is left open where the match is weak. A row's size may be missing; if present it is once, few, many or a size class.

TGCAGCGTTGGGATGGGGCGCACGAACACCGGGGAGCTGTTTTTT CSVGMGRTNTGELFF . TRBJ2-2 15 few TRBV29-1
TGTGCCAGCAGCCCACAACAGGTTGCTGGAGAGACCCAGTACTTC CASSPQQVAGETQYF . TRBJ2-5 15 once TRBV9
TGTGCCAGCAGCTCCTACCCCGGACAGGGGAGGAATGAGCAGTTCTTC CASSSYPGQGRNEQFF TRBD1 TRBJ2-1 16 . TRBV11-2
TGTGCCAGCAGCTTGTGGGACGCGAATGAGCAGTTCTTC CASSLWDANEQFF . TRBJ2-1 13 . TRBV5-4
TGTGCCATCAGTGAGTATAGAGGAGATACGCAGTATTTT CAISEYRGDTQYF . TRBJ2-3 13 . TRBV10-3
TGTGCCAGCAGCCAAGATAGGGCAGGCTACGAGCAGTACTTC CASSQDRAGYEQYF . TRBJ2-7 14 few TRBV3-1/TRBV3-2
TGTGCCAGCAGCCGCGGGACAGGGGAGCAGTACTTC CASSRGTGEQYF TRBD1 TRBJ2-7 12 . TRBV3-1/TRBV3-2
TGCAGTGCTAGTGGGGCCAACGTCCTGACTTTC CSASGANVLTF . TRBJ2-6 11 once TRBV20-1
TGTGCCAGCAGTGCAATAACAGGGGAGTACTACGAGCAGTACTTC CASSAITGEYYEQYF TRBD1 TRBJ2-7 15 . TRBV28
TGTGCCAGCAGCTTAGCCGCAGGGGACTATAATTCACCCCTCCACTTT CASSLAAGDYNSPLHF . TRBJ1-6 16 . TRBV7-9
TGTGCCAGTAGTATTAGTAGCGGGACCTACGAGCAGTACTTC CASSISSGTYEQYF TRBD2 TRBJ2-7 14 . TRBV19
TGTGCCAGCAGACGGACAGGGAGGACTAGCGTAAATGAGCAGTTCTTC CASRRTGRTSVNEQFF . TRBJ2-1 16 . TRBV3-1/TRBV3-2
TGTGCCAGCAGCCCCAGGGGGAGACAGGGATCCCCTGAAGCTTTCTTT CASSPRGRQGSPEAFF TRBD1 TRBJ1-1 16 few TRBV7-2
TGTGCCAGCAGCCAAGGGGAGGGAATGGGGGAGACCCAGTACTTC CASSQGEGMGETQYF TRBD2 TRBJ2-5 15 . TRBV4-2
TGCAGTGCTCCCTATTCCTACGAGCAGTACTTC CSAPYSYEQYF . TRBJ2-7 11 . TRBV20-1
TGCGCCAGCAGCCAAGGACTCAGAACTTTGAACACTGAAGCTTTCTTT CASSQGLRTLNTEAFF . TRBJ1-1 16 . TRBV4-3
TGTGCCAGCAGCTTACGCGCGGACGGGGAGCTGTTTTTT CASSLRADGELFF . TRBJ2-2 13 . TRBV7-8
TGTGCCAGCAGTTCGGCCCCAGGGGGCGAGAGCACAGATACGCAGTATTTT CASSSAPGGESTDTQYF TRBD1 TRBJ2-3 17 . TRBV28
TGTGCCAGCAGCGTAGACGGGGGGGCCCAGGGGACCCAGTACTTC CASSVDGGAQGTQYF TRBD2 TRBJ2-5 15 . TRBV9
TGTGCCAGCAGCCATCATAACCGGGGCCGATGGCATTCACCCCTCCACTTT CASSHHNRGRWHSPLHF . TRBJ1-6 17 . TRBV14
TGTGCCAGCAGCTCGTCCGCTAACTATGGCTACACCTTC CASSSSANYGYTF . TRBJ1-2 13 . TRBV7-8
TGTGCCAGCAGTTACTCTAGGGACAGGGCCTACGAGCAGTACTTC CASSYSRDRAYEQYF TRBD1 TRBJ2-7 15 . TRBV6-5
TGTGCCAGCAGTGGCGAAGGGGGGTCCCAGTACTTC CASSGEGGSQYF . TRBJ2-4 12 . TRBV2
TGTGCCAGCTCACCACGTGGTCCGGGGGAGCAGTTCTTC CASSPRGPGEQFF . TRBJ2-1 13 few TRBV18
TGTGCCAGCAGCCTAGCCGACAGGCCGAACTATGGCTACACCTTC CASSLADRPNYGYTF . TRBJ1-2 15 . TRBV5-4
TGTGCCAGCTCACCACCGGGACAGGGGTGGCAAGAGACCCAGTACTTC CASSPPGQGWQETQYF TRBD1 TRBJ2-5 16 . TRBV18
TGTGCCAGCGCGGGCTTCCCCTCTTCCAGTCGGAGCAATGAGCAGTTCTTC CASAGFPSSSRSNEQFF . TRBJ2-1 17 once TRBV10-3
TGTGCCACCGCGACAGGGTACCAAGAGACCCAGTACTTC CATATGYQETQYF TRBD1 TRBJ2-5 13 . TRBV24-1
TGTGCCAGCAGCCCTACCGGGACAGGAATCTACGAGCAGTACTTC CASSPTGTGIYEQYF . TRBJ2-7 15 . TRBV21-1
TGTGCCTGGAGTGTACTAGCGGGACTCAACGAGCAGTACTTC CAWSVLAGLNEQYF TRBD2 TRBJ2-7 14 . TRBV30
TGTGCCAGCAGCCGGACAGGGCAGGACTATGGCTACACCTTC CASSRTGQDYGYTF TRBD1 TRBJ1-2 14 . TRBV6-5
TGTGCCAGCAGCTTAGCGAAGGGGGCGCATACGCAGTATTTT CASSLAKGAHTQYF TRBD1 TRBJ2-3 14 . TRBV7-2
TGTGCCAGCAGCGGGGGGACAGGGCGCTCCTACGAGCAGTACTTC CASSGGTGRSYEQYF TRBD1 TRBJ2-7 15 . TRBV5-4
TGTGCCAGCAGTTACTCGATACAGGGCCAGGAGACCCAGTACTTC CASSYSIQGQETQYF . TRBJ2-5 15 . TRBV6-5
TGTGCCAGCAAAAGACAGGGGACTGACGAGCAGTACTTC CASKRQGTDEQYF TRBD1 TRBJ2-7 13 . TRBV6-5
TGTGCCAGCAGCCAGCTAGCGGGGGGTGATTCCTACGAGCAGTACTTC CASSQLAGGDSYEQYF TRBD2 TRBJ2-7 16 once TRBV3-1/TRBV3-2
TGTGCCAGCAGTTTACTAGCGGTCGGGAACGAGCAGTACTTC CASSLLAVGNEQYF TRBD2 TRBJ2-7 14 . TRBV6-2/TRBV6-3
TGTGCCAGCAGCTTCCGGGCCACCAATTCACCCCTCCACTTT CASSFRATNSPLHF . TRBJ1-6 14 . TRBV7-9
TGTGCCACCCGACAGGGGAATCAGCCCCAGCATTTT CATRQGNQPQHF TRBD1 TRBJ1-5 12 . TRBV19
TGCGCCCGCAGCCGTCCGTCGGGAGCGAGCTCCTACAATGAGCAGTTCTTC CARSRPSGASSYNEQFF . TRBJ2-1 17 . TRBV4-1
TGCGCCAGCAGCCAGCAGGGTATCGCCGGGGAGCTGTTTTTT CASSQQGIAGELFF . TRBJ2-2 14 . TRBV4-3
TGTGCCAGCAGCTTAGCGGGGGGGGAATATGACACTGAAGCTTTCTTT CASSLAGGEYDTEAFF . TRBJ1-1 16 . TRBV7-2
TGTGCCAGCACACCAGGGTTTGGCGAGCAGTACTTC CASTPGFGEQYF . TRBJ2-7 12 . TRBV2
TGTGCCATCAGTATGGACGCAAGCTCTGGAAACACCATATATTTT CAISMDASSGNTIYF . TRBJ1-3 15 . TRBV10-3
TGTGCCAGCTCCCCATGGGCTAGCGGAACCGGGGAGCTGTTTTTT CASSPWASGTGELFF TRBD2 TRBJ2-2 15 . TRBV18
TGTGCCAGTAGTATTTCGGGGGGCAATCAGCCCCAGCATTTT CASSISGGNQPQHF . TRBJ1-5 14 . TRBV19
TGTGCCAGCAGCTTCGGGGCAGACTCTGGAAACACCATATATTTT CASSFGADSGNTIYF . TRBJ1-3 15 . TRBV7-2
TGTGCCAGCCGCAATAATAATTCACCCCTCCACTTT CASRNNNSPLHF . TRBJ1-6 12 . TRBV7-3
TGTGCCAGCAGCTTACTAGCGGGAGTGGAGACCCAGTACTTC CASSLLAGVETQYF TRBD2 TRBJ2-5 14 once TRBV7-3
TGTGCCAGCAGCTTGTTACAGGCAGATACGCAGTATTTT CASSLLQADTQYF . TRBJ2-3 13 . TRBV7-9
TGTGCCAGCCCCCAGTGGAGGGGTGAGCAGTTCTTC CASPQWRGEQFF . TRBJ2-1 12 . TRBV27
TGTGCCTGGAGTGAATCTAGCACAGATACGCAGTATTTT CAWSESSTDTQYF . TRBJ2-3 13 . TRBV30
TGCGCCAGCAGCCAAACTGGGCAGGTTCTTACCGGGGAGCTGTTTTTT CASSQTGQVLTGELFF . TRBJ2-2 16 . TRBV4-3
TGCGCCAGCAGCTCGACTAGCACAACCTACGAGCAGTACTTC CASSSTSTTYEQYF TRBD2 TRBJ2-7 14 . TRBV5-1
TGTGCCAGCAGCCTGACAGCGATTAGCAATCAGCCCCAGCATTTT CASSLTAISNQPQHF . TRBJ1-5 15 . TRBV7-2
TGTGCCAGCAGTTTAGGGAGGGAAGTCACAGATACGCAGTATTTT CASSLGREVTDTQYF TRBD2 TRBJ2-3 15 . TRBV27
TGTGCCAGCAGCTCCGCAGGGGGCGGCGGCTACACCTTC CASSSAGGGGYTF TRBD1 TRBJ1-2 13 . TRBV5-6
TGTGCCAGCAGCAAACTCGAATCGTGGGGGACTGAAGCTTTCTTT CASSKLESWGTEAFF . TRBJ1-1 15 . TRBV21-1
TGTGCCAGCAGCCTTCTCAACGGCGGCAGGGGCGGTGGAGCTTTCTTT CASSLLNGGRGGGAFF . TRBJ1-1 16 . TRBV5-4